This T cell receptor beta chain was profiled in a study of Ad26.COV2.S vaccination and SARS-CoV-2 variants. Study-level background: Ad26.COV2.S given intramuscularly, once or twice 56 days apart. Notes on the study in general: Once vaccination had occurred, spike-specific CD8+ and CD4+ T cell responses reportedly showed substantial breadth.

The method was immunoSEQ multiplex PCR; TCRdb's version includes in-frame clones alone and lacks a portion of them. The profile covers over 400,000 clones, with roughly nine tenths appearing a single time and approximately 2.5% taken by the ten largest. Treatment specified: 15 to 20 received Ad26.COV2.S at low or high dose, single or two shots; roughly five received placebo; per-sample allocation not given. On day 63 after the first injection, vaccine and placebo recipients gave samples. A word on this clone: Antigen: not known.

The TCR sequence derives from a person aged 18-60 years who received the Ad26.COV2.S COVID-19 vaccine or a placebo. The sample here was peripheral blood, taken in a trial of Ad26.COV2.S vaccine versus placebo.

The CDR3 coding sequence is TGTGCCAGCAGCCAAGATTGGGGGGGCAATCAGCCCCAGCATTTT. It is translated as CASSQDWGGNQPQHF. The chain joins TRBV3-1 (or the pseudogene TRBV3-2) to TRBJ1-5, with D possibly matching TRBD1 (5 bases). Trimming removed 0 bases at V and 2 bases at J, with 8 bases between. The CDR3 consists of 15 residues. Germline CDR1 reads LGHDT; CDR2 reads YNNKEL (reference sequence).